The clone carrying this T cell receptor (beta chain) has at least ten counts. The target antigen is unknown. TCRdb passed the 5' RACE reads through MiXCR, listing each CDR3 protein once. This sample has roughly 720,000 distinct CDR3 sequences, with 15% to 20% found just once. The source of the sample is a study of identical twins. Study results and limitations: Out-of-frame TCR alpha sharing in monozygotic twins exceeded recombination model predictions.

V dropped 3 bases and J dropped 2 bases, with 11 bases sitting between them. The CDR3 length is 15 residues. These data were likewise used in another study, on T cells expressing NK-cell markers.

This chain joins TRBV12-3 or TRBV12-4 and TRBJ2-1; tentative D call: TRBD2 (6 bases). The specimen was PBMCs. This clonotype was obtained from a woman in her late teens or twenties in good health. The CDR3, as DNA: TGTGCCAGCAGTTTTGGGGGACTCGCCTACAATGAGCAGTTCTTC. This translates into CASSFGGLAYNEQFF.